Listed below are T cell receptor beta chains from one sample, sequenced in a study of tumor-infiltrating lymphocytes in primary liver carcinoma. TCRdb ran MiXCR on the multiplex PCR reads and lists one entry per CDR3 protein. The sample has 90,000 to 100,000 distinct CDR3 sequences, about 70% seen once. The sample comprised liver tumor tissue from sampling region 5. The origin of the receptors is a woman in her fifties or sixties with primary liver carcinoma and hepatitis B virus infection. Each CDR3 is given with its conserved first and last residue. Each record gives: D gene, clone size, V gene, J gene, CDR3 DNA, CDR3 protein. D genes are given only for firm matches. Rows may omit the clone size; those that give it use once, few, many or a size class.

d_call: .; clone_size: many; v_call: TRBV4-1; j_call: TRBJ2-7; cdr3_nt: TGCGCCAGCAGCCAAGCTGTTGCCCCCTACGAGCAGTACTTC; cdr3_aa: CASSQAVAPYEQYF
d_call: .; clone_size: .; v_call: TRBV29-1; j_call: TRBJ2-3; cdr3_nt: TGCAGCATTGACGGTGGAGGCACAGATACGAAGTATTTT; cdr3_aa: CSIDGGGTDTKYF
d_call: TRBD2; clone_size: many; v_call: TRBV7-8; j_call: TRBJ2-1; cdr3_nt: TGTGCCAGCAGCTTAGAGGCTAGCGGGAGGTTTGAGCAGTTCTTC; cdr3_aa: CASSLEASGRFEQFF
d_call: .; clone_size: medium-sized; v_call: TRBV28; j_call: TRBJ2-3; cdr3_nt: TGTGCCAGCAGTACGATAACAGATACGCAGTATTTT; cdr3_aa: CASSTITDTQYF
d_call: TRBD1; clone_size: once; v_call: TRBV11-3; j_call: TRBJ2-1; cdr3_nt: TGTGCCAGCAGATCCCAGGGGGCGCGGATCATGGGCAATGAGCAGTTCTTC; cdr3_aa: CASRSQGARIMGNEQFF
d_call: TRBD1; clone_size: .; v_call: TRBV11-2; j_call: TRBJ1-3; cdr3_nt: TGTGCCAGCAGCTCACGCCCGGACAGGAGAACATACTCTGGAAACACCATATATTTT; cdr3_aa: CASSSRPDRRTYSGNTIYF
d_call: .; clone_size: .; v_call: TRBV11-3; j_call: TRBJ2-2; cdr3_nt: TGTGCCAGCTGCTTAGATTCCATCGGGACGGGGGCCTCGAACACCGGGGAGCTGTTTTTT; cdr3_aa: CASCLDSIGTGASNTGELFF
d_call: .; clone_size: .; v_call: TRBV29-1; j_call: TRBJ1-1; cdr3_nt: TGCAGCGTCTCAGGAGTAATGAACGCTGAAGCATTCTTT; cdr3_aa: CSVSGVMNAEAFF
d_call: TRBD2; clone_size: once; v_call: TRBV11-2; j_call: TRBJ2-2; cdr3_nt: TGTGCCAATAGCCCCGACCTCGGGACTAGCGGGGTGGGGACCTGGGAGCTGTTTTTT; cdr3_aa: CANSPDLGTSGVGTWELFF
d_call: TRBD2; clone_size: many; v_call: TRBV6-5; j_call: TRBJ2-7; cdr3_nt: TGTGCCAGCGGTTCTAGCGGGAGAAGTGGCGAGCAGTACTTC; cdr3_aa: CASGSSGRSGEQYF
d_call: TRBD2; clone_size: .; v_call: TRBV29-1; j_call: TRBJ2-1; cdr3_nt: TGCAGCGTTCTATGCGGGAGGGTCGTAGATGAGCAGTTCTTC; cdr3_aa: CSVLCGRVVDEQFF
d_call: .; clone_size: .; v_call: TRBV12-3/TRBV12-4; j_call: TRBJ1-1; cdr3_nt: TGTGCCAGCAGTCACCCAGAGGGGCAGATAAACACTGAACCTTTCTTT; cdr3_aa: CASSHPEGQINTEPFF
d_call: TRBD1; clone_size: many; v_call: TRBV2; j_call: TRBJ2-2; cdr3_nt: TGTGCCAGCAGTACCGGGACAGGGGGCACCGGGGAGCTGTTTTTT; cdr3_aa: CASSTGTGGTGELFF
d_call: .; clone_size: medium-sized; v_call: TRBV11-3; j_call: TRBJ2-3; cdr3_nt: TGTGCCAGCAGCTTATGGGGTAGCCCAGATACGCAGTATTTT; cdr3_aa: CASSLWGSPDTQYF
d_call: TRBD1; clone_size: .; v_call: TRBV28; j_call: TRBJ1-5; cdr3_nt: TGTGCCCAAGGGGACAGCCGATATAGCGATCAGCCCCAGCATTTT; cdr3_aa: CAQGDSRYSDQPQHF
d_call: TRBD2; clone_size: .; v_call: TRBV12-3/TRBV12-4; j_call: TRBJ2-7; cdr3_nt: TGTGCCAGCAGTTTTGGGCGGGAGGACGAACAGTACTTC; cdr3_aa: CASSFGREDEQYF
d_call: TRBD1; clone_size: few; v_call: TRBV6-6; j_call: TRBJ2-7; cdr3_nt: TGTGCCAGCAGTCTAAACGGACAGGGGAAAAACGAGCAGTACTTC; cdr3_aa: CASSLNGQGKNEQYF
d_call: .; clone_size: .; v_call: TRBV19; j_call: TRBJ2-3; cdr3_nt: TGTGCCAGTAGTATCCGCAGGGAAGGTACGCAGTATTTT; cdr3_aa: CASSIRREGTQYF
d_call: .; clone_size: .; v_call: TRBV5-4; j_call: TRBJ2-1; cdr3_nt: TGTGCCAGCAGCTTGAAGCTGGCGGAAGGGTACAATGAGCATTTCTTC; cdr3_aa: CASSLKLAEGYNEHFF
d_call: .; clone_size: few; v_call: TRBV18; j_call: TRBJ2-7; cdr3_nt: TGTGCCAGCTCACCGGGACCCGGCGAGCAGTACTTC; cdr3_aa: CASSPGPGEQYF
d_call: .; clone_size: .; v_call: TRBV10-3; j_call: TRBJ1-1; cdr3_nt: TGTGTCATCAGTGAGTCGTCTGGCACTGAAGCTTTCTTT; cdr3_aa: CVISESSGTEAFF
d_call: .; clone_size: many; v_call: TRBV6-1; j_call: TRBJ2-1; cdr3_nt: TGTGCCAGCAGTGAAGCGTACAGGGATACCTACAATGAGCAGTTCTTC; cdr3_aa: CASSEAYRDTYNEQFF
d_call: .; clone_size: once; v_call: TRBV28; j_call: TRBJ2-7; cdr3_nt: TGTGCAGGCAGCCTCTACGGGGCAAACTCCTACGAGCAGTACTTC; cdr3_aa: CAGSLYGANSYEQYF
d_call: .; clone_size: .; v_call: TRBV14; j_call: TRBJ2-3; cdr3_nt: TGTGCCAGCAGCCAGGATGTCGGCACTGATATGCAGTATTTT; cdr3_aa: CASSQDVGTDMQYF
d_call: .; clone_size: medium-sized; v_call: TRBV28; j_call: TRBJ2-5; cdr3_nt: TGTGCCAGCAGTTTACGGGAGACCCAGTACTTC; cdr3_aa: CASSLRETQYF
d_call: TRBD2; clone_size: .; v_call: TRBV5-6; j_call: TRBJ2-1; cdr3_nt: TGTGCCAGCAGCATGGCCCCTGGACTAGCGGGAGGCGAGCAGTTCTTC; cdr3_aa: CASSMAPGLAGGEQFF
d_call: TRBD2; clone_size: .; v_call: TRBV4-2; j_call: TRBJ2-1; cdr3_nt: TGTGTCAGCAGCCAAGATAGGACTAGCCGCAACGAGCAGTTCTTC; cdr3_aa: CVSSQDRTSRNEQFF
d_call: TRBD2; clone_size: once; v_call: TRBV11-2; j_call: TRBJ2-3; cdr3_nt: TGTGCCAGCAGCTACGGACTAGCGGGACCCGATACGCAGTATTTT; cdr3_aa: CASSYGLAGPDTQYF
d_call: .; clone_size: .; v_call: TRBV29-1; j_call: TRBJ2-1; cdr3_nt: TGCAGCGGTTCTATCGATGAGCAGTCCTTC; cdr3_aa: CSGSIDEQSF
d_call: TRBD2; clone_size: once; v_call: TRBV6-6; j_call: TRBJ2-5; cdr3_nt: TGTGCTAGCAGTTCGCCAGGTCTAGCGGGCCAAGAGACCCAGTACTTC; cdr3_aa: CASSSPGLAGQETQYF
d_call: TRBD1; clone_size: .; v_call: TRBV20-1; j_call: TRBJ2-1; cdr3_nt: TGCAGTGCTAGAGCCCGGGACAGGGGGTCTTGGGAGCAGTTCTTC; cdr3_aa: CSARARDRGSWEQFF
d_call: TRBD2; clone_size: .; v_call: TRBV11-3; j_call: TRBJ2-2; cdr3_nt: TGTGCCAGCAGCTTAGGCAGGTTAGCGGGATACACCGGGGAGCTGTTTTTT; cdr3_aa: CASSLGRLAGYTGELFF
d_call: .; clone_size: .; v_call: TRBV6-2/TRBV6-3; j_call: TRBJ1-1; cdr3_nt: TGTGCCAGGAGCTGGCGGAGAGACACTGAAGCTTTCTTT; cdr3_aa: CARSWRRDTEAFF
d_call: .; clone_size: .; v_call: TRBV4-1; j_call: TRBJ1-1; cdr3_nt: TGCGCCAGCAGTCATGATGGGTCGGGGACACGGAACACTGAAGCTTTCTTT; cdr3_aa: CASSHDGSGTRNTEAFF
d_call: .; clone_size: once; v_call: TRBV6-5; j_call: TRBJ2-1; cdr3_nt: TGTGCCAACAGTTACCTTCCAGCGATGGATTACAATGAGCAGTTCTTC; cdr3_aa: CANSYLPAMDYNEQFF
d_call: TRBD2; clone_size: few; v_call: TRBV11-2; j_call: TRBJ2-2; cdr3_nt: TGTGCAAGCAGCTTCCTAGCGGGAGTGAGCACCGGGGAGCTGTCTTTT; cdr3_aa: CASSFLAGVSTGELSF
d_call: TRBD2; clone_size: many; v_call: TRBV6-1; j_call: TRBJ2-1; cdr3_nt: TGTGCCAGCAGTGGAACTAGCGGGGGATACAATGAGCAGTTCTTC; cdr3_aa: CASSGTSGGYNEQFF
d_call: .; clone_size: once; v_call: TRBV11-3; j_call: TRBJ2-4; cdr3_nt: TGTGCCAGCAGCTGCAGACGGAGGGGGCGGGAAAGCATTCAGTACTTC; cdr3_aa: CASSCRRRGRESIQYF
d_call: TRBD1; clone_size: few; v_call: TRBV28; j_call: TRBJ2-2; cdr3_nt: TGTGCCAGCAGTACAGGGGGCTTCACCGGGGAGCTGTTTTTT; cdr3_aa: CASSTGGFTGELFF
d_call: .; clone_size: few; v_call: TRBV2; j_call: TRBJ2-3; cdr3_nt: TGTGCCAGCAGTGTCAAGCGACGTGCGACAGATACGCAGTATTTT; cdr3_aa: CASSVKRRATDTQYF
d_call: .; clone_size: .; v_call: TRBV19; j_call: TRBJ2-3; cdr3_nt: TGTGCCAGTAGTATGTCTGGCGCGAGAGATACGCAGTATTTT; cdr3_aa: CASSMSGARDTQYF
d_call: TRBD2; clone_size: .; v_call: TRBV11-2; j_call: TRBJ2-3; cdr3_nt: TGTACCAGCAGCTTAAGGGGTCTAGCGGGATTGAGAGTCCGCACAGATACTCAATATTTT; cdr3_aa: CTSSLRGLAGLRVRTDTQYF
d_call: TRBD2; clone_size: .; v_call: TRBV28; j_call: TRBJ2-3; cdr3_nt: TGTGCCAGCAGCTCTGTAGATATAGCGGGATGGACAGATATGCAGTATTTT; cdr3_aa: CASSSVDIAGWTDMQYF
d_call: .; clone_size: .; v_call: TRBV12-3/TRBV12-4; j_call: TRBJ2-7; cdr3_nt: TGTACCAACAGTTTCGGCCAATACTACGAGCAGTACTTC; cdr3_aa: CTNSFGQYYEQYF
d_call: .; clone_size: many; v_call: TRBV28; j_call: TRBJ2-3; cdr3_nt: TGTGCCAGCAGCCAGGGAGGCACAGATACGCAGTATTTT; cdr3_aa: CASSQGGTDTQYF
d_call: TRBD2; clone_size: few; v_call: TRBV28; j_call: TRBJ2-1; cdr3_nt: TGTGCCAGCAGCCGGGACATAGCGGGGCCAACCGAGCAGTTCTTC; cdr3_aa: CASSRDIAGPTEQFF
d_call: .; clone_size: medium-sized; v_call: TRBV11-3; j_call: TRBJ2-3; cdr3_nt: TGTGCCAGCAGCTTAGTTGCCAGGGCCACAGATACGCAGTATTTT; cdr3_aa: CASSLVARATDTQYF
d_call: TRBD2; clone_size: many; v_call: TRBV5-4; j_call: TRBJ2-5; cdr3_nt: TGTGCCAGCATGGCCGCGACTAGCGGGGTCCCTAAAACCGAGACCCAGTACTTC; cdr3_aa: CASMAATSGVPKTETQYF
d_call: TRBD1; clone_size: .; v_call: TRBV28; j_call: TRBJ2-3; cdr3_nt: TGCGCCAGCAGTCGGGACAGTACCACAGTTACGCAGTATTTT; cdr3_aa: CASSRDSTTVTQYF
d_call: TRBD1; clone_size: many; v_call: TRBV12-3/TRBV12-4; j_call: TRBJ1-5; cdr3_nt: TGTGCCAGCAGTCCTCAGGGGGCAGGGCAGCCCCAGCATTTT; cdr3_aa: CASSPQGAGQPQHF